The rows below give T cell receptor beta chains drawn from one sample of a study of blood T cell repertoires in COVID-19. Data came from immunoSEQ multiplex PCR; TCRdb stores just in-frame clones and leaves some out. The sample lists about 190,000 clones, just under 85% occurring once. Material for sequencing was peripheral blood. These receptors were obtained from a woman aged 70-85 years with active or convalescent COVID-19. Each CDR3 is given with its conserved first and last residue. D genes are given only for firm matches. Only part of the rows carry a size: once, few, many, or a class if the clone is expanded.

TRBV10-3	NA	TRBD1	TRBJ1-6	CAISDRAGGMNSPLHF	TGTGCCATCAGTGACAGAGCAGGGGGCATGAATTCACCCCTCCACTTT
TRBV12-3/TRBV12-4	NA	NA	TRBJ2-1	CASSTLRGSFF	TGTGCCAGCAGCACCCTTAGGGGTAGTTTCTTC
TRBV5-5	NA	NA	TRBJ2-7	CASSNSPGVTYEQYF	TGTGCCAGCAGTAACTCGCCAGGGGTTACCTACGAGCAGTACTTC
TRBV11-1	NA	TRBD1	TRBJ2-1	CASSPAPGQGNEQFF	TGTGCCAGCAGCCCGGCCCCGGGACAGGGTAATGAGCAGTTCTTC
TRBV3-1/TRBV3-2	NA	NA	TRBJ2-1	CASSQGAPAPSVSFFNEQFF	TGTGCCAGCAGCCAAGGAGCCCCTGCCCCTAGCGTGAGCTTCTTCAATGAGCAGTTCTTC
TRBV18	many	NA	TRBJ1-1	CASSLDGMNTEAFF	TGTGCCAGCTCGTTGGACGGGATGAACACTGAAGCTTTCTTT
TRBV19	NA	NA	TRBJ2-3	CASTRTEADTQYF	TGTGCCAGTACTCGGACGGAGGCAGATACGCAGTATTTT
TRBV19	NA	TRBD1	TRBJ2-7	CASSSRDSHYEQYF	TGTGCCAGTAGTTCCCGGGACAGCCATTACGAGCAGTACTTC
TRBV28	NA	NA	TRBJ1-4	CASSLSGANEKLFF	TGTGCCAGCAGTTTATCCGGAGCTAATGAAAAACTGTTTTTT
TRBV29-1	NA	NA	TRBJ1-3	CRVDWGNTIYF	TGCAGAGTGGACTGGGGAAACACCATATATTTT
TRBV5-6	NA	NA	TRBJ2-1	CASTLTTGFSYNEQFF	TGTGCCAGCACACTTACGACTGGATTTTCCTACAATGAGCAGTTCTTC